A selection of T cell receptor beta chains follows, all from one sample in a study of blood T cell repertoires in COVID-19. The method was immunoSEQ multiplex PCR; TCRdb's version includes in-frame clones alone and lacks a portion of them. The repertoire includes about 290,000 clones, 89% of them detected once, and 0.9% to 1% sits in the top ten. The sequencing sample was made of peripheral blood. These receptors were collected from a woman aged 40 to 50 who had recovered from COVID-19. The CDR3 runs from the conserved cysteine through the conserved F or W. A D gene is named only where the DNA matches it firmly. Rows may omit the clone size; those that give it use once, few, many or a size class.

d_call j_call v_call clone_size cdr3_nt cdr3_aa
TRBD2 TRBJ2-3 TRBV27 . TGTGCCAGTAGCGGGAGCGGAGATACGCAGTATTTT CASSGSGDTQYF
. TRBJ2-3 TRBV5-4 . TGTGCCAGCAGACCAGGGGTCACAGATACGCAGTATTTT CASRPGVTDTQYF
TRBD1 TRBJ1-3 TRBV5-8 . TGTGCCAGCAGCTTGCCCGGGACAGAAAACACCATATATTTT CASSLPGTENTIYF
TRBD1 TRBJ1-2 TRBV9 . TGTGCCAGCAGCGTAGCCCCAACCCGGACAGGGAATCAAGATGGCTACACCTTC CASSVAPTRTGNQDGYTF
. TRBJ1-1 TRBV19 . TGTGCCAGTAGTATTGTTTTGGACAGCACTGAAGCTTTCTTT CASSIVLDSTEAFF
. TRBJ2-7 TRBV7-8 . TGTGCCAGCAGCTCGTACATCAGCTCCTACGAGCAGTACTTC CASSSYISSYEQYF
TRBD1 TRBJ2-7 TRBV18 . TGTGCCAGCTCATCGACAGGGCTAATCGCTCCCTACGAGCAGTACTTC CASSSTGLIAPYEQYF
. TRBJ2-7 TRBV7-2 . TGTGCCAGCAGCTTAAGTTGGGCTCGACGGGACTACGAGCAGTACTTC CASSLSWARRDYEQYF
TRBD2 TRBJ2-7 TRBV30 . TGTGCCTGGAGTGTCCAGAGCGGGGGAGTCTACGAGCAGTACTTC CAWSVQSGGVYEQYF
TRBD1 TRBJ1-6 TRBV18 . TGTGCCAGCTCACCGGGGACAGCCGGAAGTTCACCCCTCCACTTT CASSPGTAGSSPLHF
TRBD2 TRBJ2-3 TRBV19 . TGTGCCAGTAGTATAGCGGGAGGAACAGATACGCAGTATTTT CASSIAGGTDTQYF
. TRBJ2-5 TRBV24-1 . TGTGCCACCAGTGATTTCCTGGAGACCCAGTACTTC CATSDFLETQYF
. TRBJ1-1 TRBV6-6 . TGTGCCAGCAATCAGGGTTGGGGCACTGAAGCTTTCTTT CASNQGWGTEAFF
. TRBJ2-3 TRBV4-1 . TGCGCCAGCAGCCAAGCGACTAAGGAAGGCACAGATACGCAGTATTTT CASSQATKEGTDTQYF
TRBD1 TRBJ2-7 TRBV3-1/TRBV3-2 . TGTGCCAGCAGCCTTACCGGGACAGGGGGCCAGAAGCAGTACTTC CASSLTGTGGQKQYF
. TRBJ2-1 TRBV9 . TGTGCCAGCAGCGTAGGTGTCGGTAACTACAATGAGCAGTTCTTC CASSVGVGNYNEQFF
TRBD2 TRBJ2-2 TRBV5-1 . TGCGCCAGCAGCTCCATAGCGGGGGCAGCCACCGGGGAGCTGTTTTTT CASSSIAGAATGELFF
. TRBJ2-2 TRBV5-1 . TGCGCCAGCAGTCGGAGGGAGTCCACCGGGGAGCTGTTTTTT CASSRRESTGELFF
TRBD2 TRBJ2-1 TRBV19 . TGTGCCAGTAGGATGGCTAGCGGGGGTAATGAGCAGTTCTTC CASRMASGGNEQFF
TRBD1 TRBJ2-7 TRBV24-1 once TGTGCCACCAGACAGGGGACCGAGCAGTACTTC CATRQGTEQYF
TRBD1 TRBJ1-2 TRBV5-1 . TGCGCCAGCAGCTTGGGGGACAGGGACTATGGCTACACCTTC CASSLGDRDYGYTF
. TRBJ1-1 TRBV19 . TGTGCCAGTTGGGTCAGGGAGAACACTGAAGCTTTCTTT CASWVRENTEAFF
TRBD2 TRBJ2-7 TRBV10-3 . TGTGCCATCAGTGTACTGGGGGAGGGCCGCGAGCAGTACTTC CAISVLGEGREQYF
TRBD1 TRBJ1-5 TRBV4-1 . TGCGCCAGCAGCCAACCCGTGAGGGGGCAAAATCAGCCCCAGCATTTT CASSQPVRGQNQPQHF
TRBD1 TRBJ2-5 TRBV12-3/TRBV12-4 . TGTGCCAGCAACCGACACCGGGACAGCCTGTACTTC CASNRHRDSLYF
TRBD2 TRBJ2-7 TRBV7-2 . TGTGCCAGCAGCTTAGCGGGAGGGCCGCACGAGCAGTACTTC CASSLAGGPHEQYF
. TRBJ2-3 TRBV4-1 . TGCGCCAGCAGCCAAGATCGTCCAGATACGCAGTATTTT CASSQDRPDTQYF
TRBD1 TRBJ2-7 TRBV7-9 . TGTGCCAGCAGCATAGGACAGGGCCCCTACGAGCAGTACTTC CASSIGQGPYEQYF
TRBD2 TRBJ2-2 TRBV24-1 . TGTGCCACCAGTGTATCTAGCGGCCACACGAACACCGGGGAGCTGTTTTTT CATSVSSGHTNTGELFF
. TRBJ1-1 TRBV6-1 . TGTGCCAGCAGTGAATCGTGGACAGTCAGTTTCACTGAAGCTTTCTTT CASSESWTVSFTEAFF
TRBD2 TRBJ2-3 TRBV28 . TGTGCCAGCAGTCCAGGACTAGCGGGAGAGGTAGATACGCAGTATTTT CASSPGLAGEVDTQYF
TRBD2 TRBJ2-1 TRBV19 . TGTGCCAGTAGGAGACTAGCGGGGGTCTACAATGAGCAGTTCTTC CASRRLAGVYNEQFF
TRBD2 TRBJ2-7 TRBV19 . TGTGCCAGTAGTGGACTAGCGGGACCGGGGGAGCAGTACTTC CASSGLAGPGEQYF
TRBD1 TRBJ1-2 TRBV5-6 few TGTGCCAGCAGCTCCCCCGGGGCAGGGGGTAGCTATGGCTACACCTTC CASSSPGAGGSYGYTF
. TRBJ2-2 TRBV19 few TGTGCCAGTAGTCGGGAGCCAGACACCGGGGAGCTGTTTTTT CASSREPDTGELFF
. TRBJ1-1 TRBV11-2 . TGTGCCAGCAGCTTAGGAGGGTATGACACTGAAGCTTTCTTT CASSLGGYDTEAFF
TRBD2 TRBJ2-5 TRBV3-1/TRBV3-2 once TGTGCCAGCAGCCAAGTGTGGGGGGGATCTGAGACCCAGTACTTC CASSQVWGGSETQYF
TRBD1 TRBJ2-4 TRBV12-3/TRBV12-4 once TGTGCCAGCAGAGGACAGGGGAGAAACATTCAGTACTTC CASRGQGRNIQYF
. TRBJ1-2 TRBV18 . TGTGCCAGCTCACCGGCAGGGGAGAAGGCTTGGGGCTACACCTTC CASSPAGEKAWGYTF
TRBD2 TRBJ2-7 TRBV2 . TGTGCCAGCGTTAGCGGGACTTCCTACGAGCAGTACTTC CASVSGTSYEQYF
. TRBJ1-4 TRBV6-1 . TGTGCCAGCAGTGAAATCCCCTCGCAGGGAGGGGAAAAACTGTTTTTT CASSEIPSQGGEKLFF
TRBD2 TRBJ2-1 TRBV24-1 once TGTGCCACCAGTGACCATCCTAGCGGGGGGATATACAATGAGCAGTTCTTC CATSDHPSGGIYNEQFF
TRBD2 TRBJ2-1 TRBV2 . TGTGCCAGCAGTGAAAAGGGACTAGCGGGAGCGAAGCAGTTCTTC CASSEKGLAGAKQFF
TRBD1 TRBJ2-2 TRBV5-1 . TGCGCCAGCAGTAGAGGGCAGGGGGACACCGGGGAGCTGTTTTTT CASSRGQGDTGELFF
. TRBJ2-7 TRBV19 few TGTGCCAGTAGTATGTATGGGGGGAACGAGCAGTACTTC CASSMYGGNEQYF
TRBD1 TRBJ1-5 TRBV7-3 . TGTGCCAGCAGCACAGGGGAAGGACAGCCCCAGCATTTT CASSTGEGQPQHF
TRBD2 TRBJ2-1 TRBV5-6 . TGTGCCAGCAGCTGGGGAGGGGACCTGTTCTTC CASSWGGDLFF
. TRBJ2-1 TRBV7-9 once TGTGCCAGCAGCTTAGGCGCGGGCACCCACAATGAGCAGTTCTTC CASSLGAGTHNEQFF
TRBD1 TRBJ1-5 TRBV19 . TGTGCCAGTAGGACAGCAGGGGGTGGAGGCAATCAGCCCCAGCATTTT CASRTAGGGGNQPQHF
TRBD2 TRBJ2-5 TRBV4-1 . TGCGCCAGCAGCCAAAAACCCGGGACTAGCGAGACCCAGTACTTC CASSQKPGTSETQYF
. TRBJ1-5 TRBV9 . TGTGCCAGCAGCGTTGGGCAGGGCAATCAGCCCCAGCATTTT CASSVGQGNQPQHF
TRBD1 TRBJ1-3 TRBV19 once TGTGCCAGTAGTCTAATGTCCGTCACGCTTGGACAGGGAAAACCTGGAAACACCATATATTTT CASSLMSVTLGQGKPGNTIYF
TRBD2 TRBJ2-3 TRBV18 . TGTGCCAGCTCACCTCAGGCTAGCGGGAGGGCCGGAGATACGCAGTATTTT CASSPQASGRAGDTQYF
. TRBJ2-3 TRBV5-1 . TGCGCCAGCAGCCCTGTGCGGCAGAGCACAGATACGCAGTATTTT CASSPVRQSTDTQYF
TRBD1 TRBJ2-7 TRBV6-5 . TGTGCCAGCAGTTACCTCGGACAGGCTTCGGGCGAGCAGTACTTC CASSYLGQASGEQYF
TRBD2 TRBJ2-3 TRBV6-5 . TGTGCCAGCAGTTACCTTCCTAGCGGGAGGGATACGCAGTATTTT CASSYLPSGRDTQYF
. TRBJ2-1 TRBV3-1/TRBV3-2 . TGTGCCAGCAGCCAAGGAACTACGGGTGAGCAGTTCTTC CASSQGTTGEQFF
. TRBJ2-7 TRBV11-1 . TGTGCCAGCAGCTTAGAACAGGAGGGGAAGCAGTACTTC CASSLEQEGKQYF
. TRBJ1-1 TRBV27 . TGTGCCAGCACGAGCGGGGGCATGACTGAAGCTTTCTTT CASTSGGMTEAFF